This T cell receptor beta chain was recorded in a study of PD-1 blockade in classical Hodgkin lymphoma. Following autologous stem cell transplantation, relapse occurred in every patient, and exposure to brentuximab vedotin varied. Per the germline V gene, CDR1 is SGHAT and CDR2 is FQNNGV. The CDR3 spans 16 residues. Trimming took 7 bases from V and 4 from J, leaving 23 bases between them. Data came from immunoSEQ multiplex PCR; TCRdb stores just in-frame clones and leaves some out. This sample has about 110,000 clones, with roughly nine tenths found just once. The receptor's source is a human donor with classical Hodgkin lymphoma. The material sequenced was peripheral blood mononuclear cells (PBMCs), taken before the second cycle of nivolumab. This sequence joins TRBV11-2 and TRBJ2-7; D call uncertain. Here the CDR3 DNA reads TGTGCCAGCACCATCCCCCAGGCCCTCACACCTTACGAGCAGTACTTC. Its translation: CASTIPQALTPYEQYF.